This TCR beta chain was sequenced in a study of blood T cell repertoires in COVID-19. On the study more broadly: Sample material is recorded as cDNA or gDNA derived from T cells, B-cell-depleted T cells, or PBMCs.

The CDR3 is 15 amino acids. Germline CDR1 reads SGHKS; CDR2 reads YYEKEE (reference sequence). V dropped 6 bases and J dropped 0; count of bases not matched to a gene: 4. Original handling: For nucleated cells, counts were estimated from reference gene primer amplification. TCRdb keeps only in-frame clones here, not all; method: immunoSEQ multiplex PCR. The V and J calls and clone size are taken from that table; D and trimming were inferred from the DNA. The repertoire holds under 300,000 clones, with roughly 83% as singletons. Patients from Seattle were sampled longitudinally, starting during active infection.

The chain recombines TRBV5-5 with TRBJ2-7; 12 bases are shared with TRBD2. Sequenced sample: peripheral blood. The sequence was collected from a human donor with COVID-19, enrolled during active disease. The donor label of this sample is uncertain. The DNA of the CDR3 is TGTGCCAGCATGGGGGGACTAGCGGGCTCCTACGAGCAGTACTTC. The encoded protein is CASMGGLAGSYEQYF.